These T cell receptor beta chains were read from a single sample in a study of CD8+ T cells in alopecia areata. This table comes from immunoSEQ multiplex PCR, and its TCRdb copy is limited to in-frame clones, with some not included. The table records about 130,000 clones, around 50% of them present only once. The source material was CD4+ T cells sorted from blood, sampled at week 0. Every receptor here comes from a human donor with alopecia areata. CDR3s include the opening cysteine and the closing phenylalanine or tryptophan. A D gene is named only where the DNA matches it firmly. Part of the rows lack a size; the others show once, few, many or a class for expanded clones.

TRBJ2-1	few	TRBV10-3	TRBD2	TGTGCCATCGGACGGTTTAGCGGGACCGTCTCCTACAATGAGCAGTTCTTC	CAIGRFSGTVSYNEQFF
TRBJ1-4	-	TRBV5-6	TRBD1	TGTGCCAGCAAACCTGGGGGGTTGACAGGGAATGAAAAACTGTTTTTT	CASKPGGLTGNEKLFF
TRBJ1-2	-	TRBV5-4	-	TGTGCCGTCGCCGGGGACCACTATGGCTACACCTTC	CAVAGDHYGYTF
TRBJ2-2	-	TRBV19	TRBD1	TGTGCCAGTAGTATTGGACAGGGTTCCGGGGAGCTGTTTTTT	CASSIGQGSGELFF
TRBJ2-7	-	TRBV11-2	-	TGTGCCAGCAGGGCTGCCGGGGCTTACGAGCAGTACTTC	CASRAAGAYEQYF
TRBJ2-3	-	TRBV7-2	TRBD2	TGTGCCAGCAGCGCTAGACTAGCCGGCCAGGCAGATACGCAGTATTTT	CASSARLAGQADTQYF
TRBJ2-2	-	TRBV11-3	-	TGTGCCAGCAGCTTAGATGGTAGCGCCGGCGGGGAGCTGTTTTTT	CASSLDGSAGGELFF
TRBJ2-7	-	TRBV7-4	-	TGTGCCAGCAGCTTCGGATTAGTCTCCTACGAGCAGTACTTC	CASSFGLVSYEQYF
TRBJ2-7	-	TRBV4-1	-	TGCGCCAGCAGCCACTTGGGACGGGACGTACCTAACGAGCAGTACTTC	CASSHLGRDVPNEQYF
TRBJ2-3	-	TRBV6-5	TRBD1	TGTGCCAGCAGGGGAACAGGGGCAGATACGCAGTATTTT	CASRGTGADTQYF
TRBJ1-5	-	TRBV19	-	TGTGCCAGTAGTACAGGGAGAAATCAGCCCCAGCATTTT	CASSTGRNQPQHF
TRBJ2-1	few	TRBV7-2	TRBD2	TGTGCCAGCAGTCTAGCGGTAAGCTCCTACAATGAGCAGTTCTTC	CASSLAVSSYNEQFF
TRBJ1-3	-	TRBV9	-	TGTGCCAGCAGCGTAGCTGTGGGCGGCTCTGGAAACACCATATATTTT	CASSVAVGGSGNTIYF
TRBJ1-1	-	TRBV25-1	TRBD1	TGTGCCAGCAGTGAACACAGGGGAGGTGGCACTGAAGCTTTCTTT	CASSEHRGGGTEAFF
TRBJ2-2	few	TRBV7-2	-	TGTGCCAGCAGCTTAGTATCCAGAGCGAACACCGGGGAGCTGTTTTTT	CASSLVSRANTGELFF
TRBJ2-7	-	TRBV6-6	-	TGTGCCAGCAGTTTTAACCACGAGCAGTACTTC	CASSFNHEQYF
TRBJ1-4	-	TRBV29-1	-	TGCAGCGTTGAACTAACAGGGTATGGGTATGAAAAACTGTTTTTT	CSVELTGYGYEKLFF
TRBJ1-5	-	TRBV6-6	TRBD1	TGTGCCAGCAGACACGACCGACAGGGTCTGAGTCAGCCCCAGCATTTT	CASRHDRQGLSQPQHF
TRBJ1-3	-	TRBV4-1	-	TGCGCCAGCAGCCATACTCAGGGGTCCGGAAACACCATATATTTT	CASSHTQGSGNTIYF
TRBJ1-1	-	TRBV5-1	TRBD1	TGCGCCAGCAGCACGGGACAGGCCACTGAAGCTTTCTTT	CASSTGQATEAFF
TRBJ2-3	-	TRBV4-3	-	TGCGCCAGCAGCCAAGAGACCCGCACAGATACGCAGTATTTT	CASSQETRTDTQYF
TRBJ1-2	-	TRBV9	-	TGTGCCAGCAGCGCCCCCTCCCTTAGCTACACCTTC	CASSAPSLSYTF
TRBJ2-7	-	TRBV5-1	TRBD1	TGCGCCAGCAGCTTGACAGGGGGCGAACATCACGAGCAGTACTTC	CASSLTGGEHHEQYF
TRBJ1-1	-	TRBV11-2	-	TGTGCCAGCAGCTCGACAGGACGAAACACTGAAGCTTTCTTT	CASSSTGRNTEAFF
TRBJ2-7	-	TRBV18	-	TGTGCCAGCTCTCCGCGAGACTCTTCCTACGAGCAGTACTTC	CASSPRDSSYEQYF
TRBJ1-1	few	TRBV6-5	-	TGTGCCAGCAGTTACTCGGAGGGACACACTGAAGCTTTCTTT	CASSYSEGHTEAFF
TRBJ1-1	-	TRBV6-5	-	TGTGCCAGCATATTGGCGGGGTCCACTGAAGCTTTCTTT	CASILAGSTEAFF
TRBJ1-1	-	TRBV5-1	TRBD1	TGCGCCAGCAGCTTGCCCGGGACAGGGTCTGAAGCTTTCTTT	CASSLPGTGSEAFF
TRBJ2-5	-	TRBV29-1	-	TGCAGCGTTGTCCCACAGCAAGAGACCCAGTACTTC	CSVVPQQETQYF
TRBJ2-2	-	TRBV15	TRBD1	TGTGCCACCAGCCGGGACAGGGATGGCGGGGAGCTGTTTTTT	CATSRDRDGGELFF
TRBJ2-1	few	TRBV5-1	TRBD2	TGCGCCAGCAGAGGACTAGCCTACAATGAGCAGTTCTTC	CASRGLAYNEQFF
TRBJ1-1	-	TRBV25-1	-	TGTGCCAGCAGGGACGGATTTGCGGAAGCTTTCTTT	CASRDGFAEAFF
TRBJ2-1	-	TRBV29-1	-	TGCAGCGTTGAAGGATTCTACAATGAGCAGTTCTTC	CSVEGFYNEQFF
TRBJ2-3	few	TRBV5-4	TRBD2	TGTGCCAGCAGCTTGCTGGCTAGCGGAGCGCCAGATACGCAGTATTTT	CASSLLASGAPDTQYF
TRBJ2-3	-	TRBV6-1	-	TGTGCCAGCCTTCACACAGATACGCAGTATTTT	CASLHTDTQYF
TRBJ2-5	few	TRBV29-1	TRBD2	TGCAGCGCTAGCGGGAGTGGGGAGACCCAGTACTTC	CSASGSGETQYF
TRBJ2-7	-	TRBV19	-	TGTGCCAGTAGTATACCCGGCAGGGGTATGCGCGAGCAGTACTTC	CASSIPGRGMREQYF
TRBJ2-4	few	TRBV7-9	-	TGTGCCAGCAGCCCGAGGTTAGCAGTAGCCAAAAACATTCAGTACTTC	CASSPRLAVAKNIQYF
TRBJ1-2	few	TRBV25-1	TRBD1	TGTGCCAGCAGTTCACGGGGACAGCCAGGGGGTGGCTACACCTTC	CASSSRGQPGGGYTF
TRBJ2-2	-	TRBV9	-	TGTGCCAGCAGCGTAGAGGGTCAGAGGAACACCGGGGAGCTGTTTTTT	CASSVEGQRNTGELFF
TRBJ1-1	-	TRBV5-1	-	TGCGCCAGCACCAGAGGGCAGATGAACACTGAAGCTTTCTTT	CASTRGQMNTEAFF
TRBJ2-3	few	TRBV5-1	-	TGCGCCAGCAGCTTGAGAAGCACAGATACGCAGTATTTT	CASSLRSTDTQYF
TRBJ1-1	-	TRBV19	-	TGTGTCAGTAGTTCCTCCGGGGGCTTGAACACTGAAGCTTTCTTT	CVSSSSGGLNTEAFF
TRBJ2-7	-	TRBV4-1	-	TGCGCCAGCATTAACGGGGAAACCTACGAGCAGTACTTC	CASINGETYEQYF
TRBJ1-2	-	TRBV7-8	-	TGTGCCAGCAGTGATAACTATGGCTACACCTTC	CASSDNYGYTF
TRBJ2-5	-	TRBV11-2	-	TGTGCCAGCAGCTTAGAACCGCAAGAGACCCAGTACTTC	CASSLEPQETQYF